The 16 T cell receptor beta chains below all came from one sample that was sequenced in a study of vaccination and CD4 T cells after COVID-19. As to treatment: approximately 9-day PBMC culture with coronavirus spike peptide pools or control peptides (ViraFEST assay). Scientists ran DNA taken from cultured CD4+ T cells through the Oncomine TCR Beta short-read assay for sequencing. TCRdb re-called the PCR reads through MiXCR, storing one row per CDR3 protein. The data contain 10,000 or so distinct CDR3 sequences, roughly half of them singletons. These receptors' antigens are unknown. The specimen was CD4+ T cells from blood, cultured in vitro. The receptors originated from a human donor who had recovered from COVID-19.

This clonotype is medium-sized in the sample. One junction end disagrees with the germline gene, perhaps due to a read error. This chain connects TRBV6-1 to TRBJ1-3; tentative D call: TRBD1 (6 bases). Germline-derived CDR1 and CDR2 are MNHNS and SASEGT. The CDR3 has 15 residues. In DNA, the CDR3 is TGTGCCAGCACTGAACAGGACAGACCTGGAAACACCATATATTTT. It specifies CASTEQDRPGNTIYF.

J is TRBJ1-5 and V is TRBV7-2, with 7 bases that match TRBD1. The CDR3 covers 16 residues. Trimming removed 5 bases from V and 3 bases from J; junction bases left unmatched: 10. Germline-derived CDR1 and CDR2 are SGHTA and FQGNSA. This CDR3 is CASSPWGGTVNQPQHF. DNA of the CDR3: TGTGCCAGCAGCCCATGGGGTGGGACAGTCAATCAGCCCCAGCATTTT.

Only a few counts were recorded for this clonotype. V gene TRBV20-1 combines with J gene TRBJ1-5, with TRBD1 matching 7 bases. Germline V gene lookup returns CDR1 DFQATT and CDR2 SNEGSKA (reference sequence). Unmatched junction bases numbered 10, after V lost 0 bases and J lost 5 bases. The CDR3 sequence is 16 residues long. In DNA form, the CDR3 reads TGCAGTGCTAGAGATAATACAGGGGAATCGTATCAGCCCCAGCATTTT. Translated, it gives CSARDNTGESYQPQHF.

The sample holds a few counts of this clonotype. CDR3 coding DNA: TGTGCCAGCAGCTTAGATCCGTATACGCAGTATTTT. Its translation is CASSLDPYTQYF. V gene TRBV11-2 combines with J gene TRBJ2-3; D is unresolved. Between the trimmed V and J ends, which lost 0 bases and 7 bases, there was a span of 5 bases. Germline-derived CDR1 and CDR2 are SGHAT and FQNNGV. The CDR3 is 12 residues long.

This chain links TRBV6-1 with TRBJ1-2; D may be TRBD1 (5 bases). The CDR3 has 15 amino acids. Germline V gene sequence: CDR1 MNHNS, CDR2 SASEGT. The ends were cut back, 7 bases at V and 5 bases at J, with 20 bases in the middle. CDR3 sequence (DNA): TGTGCCAGCACCTCTAGTAGGGGCAGGCTTTATGGCTACACCTTC. It codes for CASTSSRGRLYGYTF.

The V call is TRBV6-2 or TRBV6-3, the J call TRBJ2-7; no clear D gene. Trimming removed 2 bases at V and 4 bases at J, with 6 bases between. This CDR3 has 12 residues. CDR1 is MNHEY and CDR2 is SVGEGT in the germline V gene. The DNA of the CDR3 is TGTGCCAGCAGTTACAGAGGATACGAGCAGTACTTC. Amino acids: CASSYRGYEQYF.

This clonotype is medium-sized in the sample. This chain links TRBV10-1 with TRBJ1-2; TRBD1 matches 7 bases. After removal of 5 bases from V and 9 bases from J, the junction contained 12 bases not matched to a gene. The V gene's germline CDR1 is WNHNN and CDR2 SYGVQD (reference sequence). There are 14 residues in the CDR3. CDR3 coding DNA: TGCGCCAGCAGTAGAAAATACAGGGGTCGACGCTACACCTTC. Amino acid sequence: CASSRKYRGRRYTF.

V is TRBV30 and J is TRBJ1-1; TRBD1 matches 7 bases. Germline values: CDR1 GTSNPN, CDR2 SVGIG (reference sequence). CDR3 length: 14 residues. V gave up 5 bases and J gave up 0 bases; unmatched junction bases: 6. The DNA for the CDR3 is TGTGCCTGGGGGAGGGACAGTATGAACACTGAAGCTTTCTTT. Residues: CAWGRDSMNTEAFF.

The chain's CDR3 is CASSLARLNTGELFF. CDR3 in DNA: TGTGCCAGCAGCTTAGCGCGACTCAACACCGGGGAGCTGTTTTTT. The chain has TRBV7-2 and TRBJ2-2; D gene uncertain. Trimming took off 0 bases at V and 2 bases at J, with 7 bases between the two ends. Germline V gives CDR1 SGHTA, CDR2 FQGNSA. This CDR3 spans 15 amino acids.

The chain recombines TRBV7-2 with TRBJ1-1; 7 nucleotides match TRBD1. The J segment lost 2 bases and the V segment lost 3 bases, leaving 6 bases of the junction unmatched. CDR3 size: 15 residues. The V gene's germline CDR1 is SGHTA and CDR2 FQGNSA. As DNA, the CDR3 is TGTGCCAGCAGCTTTCCACAGGGGTACAACACTGAAGCTTTCTTT. It specifies CASSFPQGYNTEAFF.

This chain links TRBV27 with TRBJ2-7, with 7 bases matching TRBD2. CDR1 and CDR2 (germline): MNHEY, SMNVEV (reference sequence). CDR3 length: 15 amino acids. Trimming at V came to 3 bases and at J to 6 bases, leaving 11 bases not matched to a gene. CDR3 protein: CASSLSPLGGSEQYF. The CDR3 DNA follows: TGTGCCAGCAGTTTGTCCCCCCTGGGAGGGTCCGAGCAGTACTTC.

This clonotype appeared a few times. V usage is TRBV7-9 and J usage is TRBJ1-5, with D maybe TRBD1 (5 bases). V was cut by 2 bases and J by 3 bases, with 11 bases left in between. Germline assignment: CDR1 SEHNR and CDR2 FQNEAQ (reference sequence). This CDR3 has 15 residues. CDR3 loop: CASSLTGGANQPQHF. In nucleotides, the CDR3 is TGTGCCAGCAGCTTAACAGGTGGGGCCAATCAGCCCCAGCATTTT.

This clonotype has a handful of counts. This sequence joins TRBV7-2 and TRBJ2-1; 13 bases agree with TRBD2. The CDR3 runs to 16 residues. CDR1 is SGHTA and CDR2 is FQGNSA in the germline V gene. The J segment lost 7 bases and the V segment lost 5 bases, leaving 8 bases of the junction unmatched. The CDR3 DNA reads as TGTGCCAGCAGCCCGGCCACTAGCGGGAGGGGAAATGAGCAGTTCTTC. Amino acid sequence: CASSPATSGRGNEQFF.

J is TRBJ1-1 and V is TRBV28, with D unclear. V lost 4 bases, J lost 10 bases, and 13 bases lay in between. From germline, CDR1 is MDHEN and CDR2 SYDVKM. The CDR3 covers 12 residues. The CDR3 region is CASSSPTLPAFF. The CDR3 DNA is TGTGCCAGCAGTTCGCCCACACTCCCAGCTTTCTTT.

This chain joins TRBV6-5 and TRBJ1-1; perhaps TRBD1 as D (5 bases). This CDR3 has 16 residues. Germline V gives CDR1 MNHEY, CDR2 SVGAGI. V lost 2 bases and J lost 1, with 14 bases in between. In DNA, the CDR3 is TGTGCCAGCAGTTACCTCCGGTCAGGGAAGAACACTGAAGCTTTCTTT. Its translation: CASSYLRSGKNTEAFF.

This chain connects TRBV6-1 to TRBJ2-1; D uncertain. The germline V gene has CDR1 MNHNS and CDR2 SASEGT. There are 13 residues in the CDR3. The V and J ends lost 4 bases and 12 bases respectively, with 16 bases between them. CDR3 in amino acids: CASSGSSWARQFF. As DNA, the CDR3 is TGTGCCAGCAGTGGTTCATCCTGGGCCCGGCAGTTCTTC.